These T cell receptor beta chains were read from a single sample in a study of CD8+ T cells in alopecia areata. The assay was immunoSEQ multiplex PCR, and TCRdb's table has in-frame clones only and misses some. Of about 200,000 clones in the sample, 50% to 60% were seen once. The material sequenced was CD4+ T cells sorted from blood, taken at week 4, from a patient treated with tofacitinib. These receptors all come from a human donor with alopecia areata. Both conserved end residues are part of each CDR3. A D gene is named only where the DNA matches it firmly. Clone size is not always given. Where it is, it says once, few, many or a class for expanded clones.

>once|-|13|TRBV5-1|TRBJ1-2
TGCGCCAGCAGCTCCGGTCAAACCTATGGCTACACCTTC
CASSSGQTYGYTF
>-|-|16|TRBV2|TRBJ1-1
TGTGCCAGCAGTGATCCCGGGGGGCGTGGGGAAACTGAAGCTTTCTTT
CASSDPGGRGETEAFF
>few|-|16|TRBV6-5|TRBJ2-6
TGTGCCAGCAGTTCAGGACGGATCTCTGGGGCCAACGTCCTGACTTTC
CASSSGRISGANVLTF
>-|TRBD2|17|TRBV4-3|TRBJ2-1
TGCGCCAGCAGCCAAGATCTAGCGGGGGGCCCTAGGGATGAGCAGTTCTTC
CASSQDLAGGPRDEQFF
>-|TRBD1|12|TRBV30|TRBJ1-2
TGTGCCTGGAGGGGACAGGGGGGAGGCTACACCTTC
CAWRGQGGGYTF
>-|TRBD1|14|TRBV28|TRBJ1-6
TGTGCCAGCAGTTCACTGCAGGGGGCGGGATCCCTCCACTTT
CASSSLQGAGSLHF
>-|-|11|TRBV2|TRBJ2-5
TGTGCCAGGCAGAAGGGAAAGACCCAGTACTTC
CARQKGKTQYF
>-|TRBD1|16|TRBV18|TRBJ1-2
TGTGCCAGCTCACCACCTTCGACAGGGGCTAACTATGGCTACACCTTC
CASSPPSTGANYGYTF
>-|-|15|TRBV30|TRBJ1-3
TGTGCCTGGAGTGCCAGGCGAAGCTCTGGAAACACCATATATTTT
CAWSARRSSGNTIYF
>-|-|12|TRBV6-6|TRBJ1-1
TGTGCCAGCGGGGAAGGGCTCACTGAAGCTTTCTTT
CASGEGLTEAFF
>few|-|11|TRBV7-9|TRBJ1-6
TGTGCCAGCAGCCACTCTTCACCCCTCCACTTT
CASSHSSPLHF
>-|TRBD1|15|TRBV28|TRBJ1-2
TGTGCCAGCAGTGCCCGGACAGGGTTCGACTATGGCTACACCTTC
CASSARTGFDYGYTF
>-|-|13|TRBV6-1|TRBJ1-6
TGTGCCACCACCGGGGCTGGGGGTTCACCCCTCCACTTT
CATTGAGGSPLHF
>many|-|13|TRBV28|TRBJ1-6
TGTGCCAGCAGTAGGACCTATAATTCACCCCTCCACTTT
CASSRTYNSPLHF
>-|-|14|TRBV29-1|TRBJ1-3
TGCAGCGTTGGTCTGACAGTCTCTGGAAACACCATATATTTT
CSVGLTVSGNTIYF
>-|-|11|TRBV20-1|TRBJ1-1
TGCAGCACGGAAGGGAACACTGAAGCTTTCTTT
CSTEGNTEAFF
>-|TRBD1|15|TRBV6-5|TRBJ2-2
TGTGCCAGCAGGGTGACAGGGGAGAACACCGGGGAGCTGTTTTTT
CASRVTGENTGELFF
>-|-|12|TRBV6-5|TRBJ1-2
TGTGCCAGCCCCCGGGACGGGTATGGCTACACCTTC
CASPRDGYGYTF
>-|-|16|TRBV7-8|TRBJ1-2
TGTGCCAGCAGCTTAGCGGTACTGGACAGTAACTATGGCTACACCTTC
CASSLAVLDSNYGYTF
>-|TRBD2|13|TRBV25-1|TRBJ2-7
TGTGCCAGCGCGCTAGCGGGGGGGTACGAGCAGTACTTC
CASALAGGYEQYF
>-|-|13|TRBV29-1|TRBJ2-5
TGCAGCGTTAGGCGCACCACCAGGGAGACCCAGTACTTC
CSVRRTTRETQYF
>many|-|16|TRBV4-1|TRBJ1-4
TGCGCCAGCAGCCAAGACGGATGGACGATGAATGAAAAACTGTTTTTT
CASSQDGWTMNEKLFF
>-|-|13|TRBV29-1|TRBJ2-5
TGCAGCGTTGCCCAGGGGTCAGGAGAGACCCAGTACTTC
CSVAQGSGETQYF
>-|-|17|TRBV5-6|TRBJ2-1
TGTGCCAGCAGCCCGGCCGAGGGTCTCGGATCCTACAATGAGCAGTTCTTC
CASSPAEGLGSYNEQFF
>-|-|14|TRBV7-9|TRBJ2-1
TGTGCCAGCAGCTTTAACAACCGTGGCAATGAGCAGTTCTTC
CASSFNNRGNEQFF
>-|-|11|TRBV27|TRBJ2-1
TGTGCCACCGCGGGTGATAATGAGCAGTTCTTC
CATAGDNEQFF
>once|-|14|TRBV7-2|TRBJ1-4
TGTGCCAGCAGCCGGGCACAGGGCGGCGAAAAACTGTTTTTT
CASSRAQGGEKLFF
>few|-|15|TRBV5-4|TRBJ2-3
TGTGCCAGCAGCTTGGATGGGGGTGGCACAGATACGCAGTATTTT
CASSLDGGGTDTQYF
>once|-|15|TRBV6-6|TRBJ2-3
TGTGCCAGCCGTCCGCAGGGGAGGGGCACAGATACGCAGTATTTT
CASRPQGRGTDTQYF
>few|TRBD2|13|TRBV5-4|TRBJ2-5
TGTGCCAGCAGCTTGCCGGGGGGTGAGACCCAGTACTTC
CASSLPGGETQYF
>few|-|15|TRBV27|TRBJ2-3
TGTGCCAGCAGTTTATCTTCTGCCCGAACAGATACGCAGTATTTT
CASSLSSARTDTQYF
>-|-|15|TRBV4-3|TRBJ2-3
TGCGCCAGCAAATACTACGGGGGCCCCACAGATACGCAGTATTTT
CASKYYGGPTDTQYF
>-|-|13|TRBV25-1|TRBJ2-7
TGTGCCAGCAGAAAAGGGGCCTGGCAAGAGCAGTACTTC
CASRKGAWQEQYF
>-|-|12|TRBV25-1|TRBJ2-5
TGTGCCAGCAGTTTCATTGTGGAGACCCAGTACTTC
CASSFIVETQYF
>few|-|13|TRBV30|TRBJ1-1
TGTGCCTCCGGACAGCTAATGAACACTGAAGCTTTCTTT
CASGQLMNTEAFF
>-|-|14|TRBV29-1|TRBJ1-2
TGCAGCGTTGTGTCGCCGGGGCGAGACTATGGCTACACCTTC
CSVVSPGRDYGYTF
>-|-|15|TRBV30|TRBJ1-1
TGTGCCTGGATCCTTCGACAGGCCCCGAACACTGAAGCTTTCTTT
CAWILRQAPNTEAFF
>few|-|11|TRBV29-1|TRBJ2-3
TGCAGCGCCCTGCTTGGTGATACGCAGTATTTT
CSALLGDTQYF
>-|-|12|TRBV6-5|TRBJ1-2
TGTGCCAGCAGTGGAAGGGGGGGAGGCTACACCTTC
CASSGRGGGYTF
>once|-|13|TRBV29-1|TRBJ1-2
TGCAGCGCTGGACAAAGAGCTAACTATGGCTACACCTTC
CSAGQRANYGYTF
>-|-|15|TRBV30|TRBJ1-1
TGTGCCTGGAGTGTCCCCACGCCCATCGGAGCTGAAGCTTTCTTT
CAWSVPTPIGAEAFF
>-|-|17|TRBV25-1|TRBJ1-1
TGTGCCAGCAGTGAGACATCCATCCGGGGGATGAACACTGAAGCTTTCTTT
CASSETSIRGMNTEAFF
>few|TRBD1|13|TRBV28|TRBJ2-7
TGTGCCAGCAGTAAGGACAGGCTTTACGAGCAGTACTTC
CASSKDRLYEQYF
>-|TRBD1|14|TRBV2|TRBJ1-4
TGTGCCAGCAGCAGGACAGGGGCGGGGGAAAAACTGTTTTTT
CASSRTGAGEKLFF
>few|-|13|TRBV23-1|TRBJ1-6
TGCGCCAGCAGTCTTTACAAAAGTTCACCCCTCCACTTT
CASSLYKSSPLHF
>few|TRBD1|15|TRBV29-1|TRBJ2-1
TGCAGCGTTGAACTGGGACAGGGGGCGGACAATGAGCAGTTCTTC
CSVELGQGADNEQFF
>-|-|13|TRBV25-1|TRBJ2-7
TGTGCCAGCCACGGGGGGCGAGCCTACGAGCAGTACTTC
CASHGGRAYEQYF
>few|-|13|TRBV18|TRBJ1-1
TGTGCCAGCTCACAGGTTCTGAACACTGAAGCTTTCTTT
CASSQVLNTEAFF
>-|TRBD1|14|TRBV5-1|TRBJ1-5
TGCGCCAGCAGCTGGACAGGGGGCGAACAGCCCCAGCATTTT
CASSWTGGEQPQHF
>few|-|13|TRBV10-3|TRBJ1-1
TGTGCCATCAGATCTGTCATGAACACTGAAGCTTTCTTT
CAIRSVMNTEAFF
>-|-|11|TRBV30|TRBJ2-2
TGTGCCTGGAGGAACACCGGGGAGCTGTTTTTT
CAWRNTGELFF
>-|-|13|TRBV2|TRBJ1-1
TGTGCCAGCAGGGTCGTGGGGTACACTGAAGCTTTCTTT
CASRVVGYTEAFF
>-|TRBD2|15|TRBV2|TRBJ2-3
TGTGCCAGCACTCCTCTAGCGGGGAACACAGATACGCAGTATTTT
CASTPLAGNTDTQYF
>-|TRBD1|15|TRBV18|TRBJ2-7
TGTGCCAGCTCACATGGGACAGGGAGCTCCTACGAGCAGTACTTC
CASSHGTGSSYEQYF
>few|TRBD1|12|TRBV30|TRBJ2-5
TGTGCCTTGACAGGGTACCAAGAGACCCAGTACTTC
CALTGYQETQYF
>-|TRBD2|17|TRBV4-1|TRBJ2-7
TGCGCCAGCAGCCAACCCCGGGCGGGGGGCTCGCCTATCGAGCAGTACTTC
CASSQPRAGGSPIEQYF